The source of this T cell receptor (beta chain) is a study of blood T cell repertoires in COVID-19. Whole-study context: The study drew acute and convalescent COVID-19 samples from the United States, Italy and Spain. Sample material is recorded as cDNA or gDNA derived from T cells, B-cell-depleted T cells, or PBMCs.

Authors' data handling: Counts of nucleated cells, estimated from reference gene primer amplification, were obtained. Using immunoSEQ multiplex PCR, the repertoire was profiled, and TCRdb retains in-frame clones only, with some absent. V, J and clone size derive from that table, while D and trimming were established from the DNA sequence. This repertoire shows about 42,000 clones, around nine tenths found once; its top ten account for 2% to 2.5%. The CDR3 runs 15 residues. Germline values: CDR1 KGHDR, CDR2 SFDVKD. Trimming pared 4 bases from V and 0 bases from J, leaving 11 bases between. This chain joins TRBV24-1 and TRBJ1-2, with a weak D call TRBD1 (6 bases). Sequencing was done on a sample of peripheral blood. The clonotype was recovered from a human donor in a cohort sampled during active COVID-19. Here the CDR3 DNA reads TGTGCCACCAGTGACCCAGGACAGTCTAACTATGGCTACACCTTC. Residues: CATSDPGQSNYGYTF.